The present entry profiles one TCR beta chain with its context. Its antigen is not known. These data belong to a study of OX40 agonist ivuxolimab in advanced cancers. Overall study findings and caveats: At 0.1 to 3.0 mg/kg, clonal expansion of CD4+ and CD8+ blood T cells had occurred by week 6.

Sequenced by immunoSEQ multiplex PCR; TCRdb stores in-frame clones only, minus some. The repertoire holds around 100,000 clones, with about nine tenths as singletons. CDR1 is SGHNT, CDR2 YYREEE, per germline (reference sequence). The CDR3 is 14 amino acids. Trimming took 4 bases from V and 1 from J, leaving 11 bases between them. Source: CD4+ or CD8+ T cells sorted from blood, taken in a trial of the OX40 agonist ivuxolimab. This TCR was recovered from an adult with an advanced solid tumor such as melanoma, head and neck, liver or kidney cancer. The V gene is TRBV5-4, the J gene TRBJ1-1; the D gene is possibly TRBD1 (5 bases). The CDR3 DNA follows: TGTGCCAGCAGCGTACGTCAGGGGAACACTGAAGCTTTCTTT. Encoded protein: CASSVRQGNTEAFF.